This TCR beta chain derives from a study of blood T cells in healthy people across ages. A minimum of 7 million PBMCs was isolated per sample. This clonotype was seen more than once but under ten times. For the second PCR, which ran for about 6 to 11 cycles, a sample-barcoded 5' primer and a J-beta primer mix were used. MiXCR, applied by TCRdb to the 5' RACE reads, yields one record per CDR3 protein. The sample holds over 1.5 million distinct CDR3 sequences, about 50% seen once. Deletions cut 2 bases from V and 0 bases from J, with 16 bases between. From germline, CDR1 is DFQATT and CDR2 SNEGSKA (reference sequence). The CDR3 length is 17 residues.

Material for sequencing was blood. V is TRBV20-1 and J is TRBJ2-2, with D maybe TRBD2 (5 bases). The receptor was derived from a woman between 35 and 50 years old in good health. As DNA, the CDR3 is TGCAGTGCTAGACAACCCGGACTCCTTACGAACACCGGGGAGCTGTTTTTT. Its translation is CSARQPGLLTNTGELFF.